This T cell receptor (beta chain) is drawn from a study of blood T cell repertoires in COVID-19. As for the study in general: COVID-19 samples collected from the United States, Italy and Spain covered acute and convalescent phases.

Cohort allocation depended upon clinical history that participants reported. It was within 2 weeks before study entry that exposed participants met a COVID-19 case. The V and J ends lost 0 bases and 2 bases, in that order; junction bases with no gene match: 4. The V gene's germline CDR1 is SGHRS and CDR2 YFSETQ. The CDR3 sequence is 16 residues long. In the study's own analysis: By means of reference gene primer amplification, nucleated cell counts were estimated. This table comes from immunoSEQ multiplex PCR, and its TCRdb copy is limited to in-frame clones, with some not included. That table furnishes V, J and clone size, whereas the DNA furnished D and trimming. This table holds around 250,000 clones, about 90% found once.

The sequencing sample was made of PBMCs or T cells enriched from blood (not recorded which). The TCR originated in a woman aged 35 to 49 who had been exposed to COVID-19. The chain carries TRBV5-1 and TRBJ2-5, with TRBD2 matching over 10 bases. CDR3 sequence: CASSLGVAGGQETQYF. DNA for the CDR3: TGCGCCAGCAGCTTGGGGGTAGCGGGGGGTCAAGAGACCCAGTACTTC.